The 3 T cell receptor beta chains listed next were all sequenced from one sample in a study of cytomegalovirus exposure and HLA in healthy donors. The PCR contained 60 Vbeta and 13 Jbeta primers. Clones were sequenced by immunoSEQ multiplex PCR, and TCRdb holds only the in-frame ones, with some missing. Of some 200,000 clones listed, over 80% were seen once; the top ten hold 0.71%. The sample consisted of PBMCs. Receptors originate from a boy aged 2 to 9 in good health and CMV-seronegative.

V usage is TRBV4-2 and J usage is TRBJ1-2; weak D call: TRBD1 (6 bases). V dropped 0 bases and J dropped 1 base, with 9 bases sitting between them. Germline assignment: CDR1 LGHNA and CDR2 YNFKEQ. This CDR3 is built from 15 residues. In DNA, the CDR3 is TGTGCCAGCAGCCAAGATAGGACAGTTAACTATGGCTACACCTTC. Translation gives CASSQDRTVNYGYTF.

This chain uses TRBV7-8 with TRBJ2-7, with D perhaps TRBD1 (5 bases). The length of the CDR3 is 16 residues. Germline V gives CDR1 SGHVS, CDR2 FQNEAQ. Trimming left V 1 base short and J 3 bases short, with 16 bases between. CDR3 in amino acids: CASSLVTQARNYEQYF. CDR3 in DNA: TGTGCCAGCAGCTTAGTAACACAGGCAAGGAACTACGAGCAGTACTTC.

The chain uses TRBV30 and TRBJ1-1; the D is unclear. V lost 1 base and J lost 4, with 7 bases in between. Per the germline V gene, CDR1 is GTSNPN and CDR2 is SVGIG (reference sequence). This CDR3 comprises 12 residues. The CDR3 reads CAWSDSITEAFF. The DNA for the CDR3 is TGTGCCTGGAGTGATAGTATCACTGAAGCTTTCTTT.